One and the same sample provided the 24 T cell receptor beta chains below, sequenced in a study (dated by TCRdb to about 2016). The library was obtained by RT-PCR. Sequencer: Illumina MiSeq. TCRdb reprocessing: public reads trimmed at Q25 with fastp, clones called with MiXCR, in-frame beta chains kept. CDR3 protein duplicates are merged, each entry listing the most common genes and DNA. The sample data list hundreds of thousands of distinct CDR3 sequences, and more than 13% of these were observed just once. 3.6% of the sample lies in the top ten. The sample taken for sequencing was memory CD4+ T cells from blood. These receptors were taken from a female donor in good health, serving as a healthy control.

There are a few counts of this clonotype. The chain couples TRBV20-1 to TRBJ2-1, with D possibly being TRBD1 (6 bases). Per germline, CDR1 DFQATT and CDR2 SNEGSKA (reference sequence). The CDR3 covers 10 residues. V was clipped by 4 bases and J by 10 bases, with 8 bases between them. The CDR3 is CSATRGEQFF. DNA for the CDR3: TGCAGTGCTACGAGGGGGGAGCAGTTCTTC.

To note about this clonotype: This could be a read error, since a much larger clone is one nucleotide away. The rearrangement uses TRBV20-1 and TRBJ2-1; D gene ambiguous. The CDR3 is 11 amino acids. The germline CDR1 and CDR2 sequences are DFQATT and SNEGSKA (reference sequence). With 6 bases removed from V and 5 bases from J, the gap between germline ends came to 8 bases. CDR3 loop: CSAKNNNEQFF. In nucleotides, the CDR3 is TGCAGTGCAAAGAATAACAATGAGCAGTTCTTC.

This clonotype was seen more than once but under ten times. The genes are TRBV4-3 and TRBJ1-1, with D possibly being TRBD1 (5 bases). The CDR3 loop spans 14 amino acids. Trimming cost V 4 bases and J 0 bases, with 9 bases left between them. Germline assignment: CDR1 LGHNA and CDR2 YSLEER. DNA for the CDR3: TGCGCCAGCAGCCTTGGACACATGAACACTGAAGCTTTCTTT. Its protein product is CASSLGHMNTEAFF.

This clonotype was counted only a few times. In DNA form, the CDR3 reads TGCGCCAGCAGCTTGTTGGCCGGGTCCCAAGAGACCCAGTACTTC. This sequence encodes CASSLLAGSQETQYF. V is TRBV5-1 and J is TRBJ2-5; no clear D. Trimming cost V 1 base and J 1 base, with 11 bases left between them. Germline assignment: CDR1 SGHRS and CDR2 YFSETQ. The CDR3 sequence is 15 residues long.

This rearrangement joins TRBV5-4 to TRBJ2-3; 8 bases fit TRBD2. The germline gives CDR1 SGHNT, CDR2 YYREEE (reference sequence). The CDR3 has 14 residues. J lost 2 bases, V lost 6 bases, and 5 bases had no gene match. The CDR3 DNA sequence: TGTGCCAGCAAACTAGCGGCCGCCACAGATACGCAGTATTTT. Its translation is CASKLAAATDTQYF.

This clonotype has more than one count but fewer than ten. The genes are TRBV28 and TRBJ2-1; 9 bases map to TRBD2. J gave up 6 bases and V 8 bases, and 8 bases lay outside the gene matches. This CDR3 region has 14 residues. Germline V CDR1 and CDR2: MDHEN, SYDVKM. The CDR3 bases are TGTGCCAGCCATGAAAATAGCGGGGGCAATGAGCAGTTCTTC. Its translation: CASHENSGGNEQFF.

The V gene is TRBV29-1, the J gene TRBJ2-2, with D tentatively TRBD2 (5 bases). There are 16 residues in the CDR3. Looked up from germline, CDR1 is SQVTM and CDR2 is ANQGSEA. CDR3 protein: CRLKQRPKYGAGELFF. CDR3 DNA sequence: TGCAGGTTAAAGCAGCGGCCCAAATATGGAGCCGGGGAGCTGTTTTTT.

CDR3 sequence: CSANYPNPRQVDWYEQYF. DNA of the CDR3: TGCAGTGCCAACTATCCCAACCCACGACAGGTGGACTGGTACGAGCAGTACTTC. The rearrangement joins TRBV20-1 to TRBJ2-7; a weak D match, TRBD1 (6 bases). This CDR3 region has 18 residues. In germline, CDR1 is DFQATT, CDR2 SNEGSKA (reference sequence). V was pared by 6 bases and J by 4 bases, with 31 bases between.

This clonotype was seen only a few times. The CDR3 sequence is CASSYRLARDEQYF. CDR3 in DNA: TGTGCCAGCAGTTATCGGCTAGCCCGCGACGAGCAGTACTTC. The chain joins TRBV6-2 or TRBV6-3 to TRBJ2-7, with D tentatively TRBD2 (5 bases). The CDR3 is made up of 14 amino acids. The V and J ends lost 3 bases and 5 bases respectively, with 14 bases between them. Germline lookup yields CDR1 MNHEY and CDR2 SVGEGT.

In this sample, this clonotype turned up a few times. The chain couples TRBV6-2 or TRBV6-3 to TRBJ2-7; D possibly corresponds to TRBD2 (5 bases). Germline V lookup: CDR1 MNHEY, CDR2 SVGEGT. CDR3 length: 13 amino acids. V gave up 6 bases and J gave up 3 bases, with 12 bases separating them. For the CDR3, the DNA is TGTGCCAGCAGGTGGGCCGGGGTCTACGAGCAGTACTTC. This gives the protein CASRWAGVYEQYF.

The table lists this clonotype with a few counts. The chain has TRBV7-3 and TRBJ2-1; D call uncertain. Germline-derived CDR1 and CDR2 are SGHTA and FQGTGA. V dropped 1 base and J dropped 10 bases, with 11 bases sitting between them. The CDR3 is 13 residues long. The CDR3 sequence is CASSLNLGSEQFF. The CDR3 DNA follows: TGTGCCAGCAGCTTAAACTTAGGTTCCGAGCAGTTCTTC.

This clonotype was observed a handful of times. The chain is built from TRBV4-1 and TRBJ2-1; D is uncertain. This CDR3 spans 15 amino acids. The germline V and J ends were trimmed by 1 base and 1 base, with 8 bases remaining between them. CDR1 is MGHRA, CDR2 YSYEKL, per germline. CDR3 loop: CASSQASDSYNEQFF. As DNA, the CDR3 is TGCGCCAGCAGCCAAGCTAGTGATTCCTACAATGAGCAGTTCTTC.

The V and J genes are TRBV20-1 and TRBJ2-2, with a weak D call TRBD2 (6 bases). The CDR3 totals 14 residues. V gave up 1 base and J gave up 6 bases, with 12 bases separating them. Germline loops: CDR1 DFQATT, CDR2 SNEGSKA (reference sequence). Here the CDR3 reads CSARGLVRAGELFF. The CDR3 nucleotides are TGCAGTGCTAGAGGACTAGTGAGGGCCGGGGAGCTGTTTTTT.

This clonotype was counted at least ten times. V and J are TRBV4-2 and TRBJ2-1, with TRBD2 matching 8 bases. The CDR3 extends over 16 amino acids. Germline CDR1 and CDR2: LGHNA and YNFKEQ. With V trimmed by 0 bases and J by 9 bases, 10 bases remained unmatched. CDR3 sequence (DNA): TGTGCCAGCAGCCAAGAAAGGCGGGGGGCTTGGATTGAGCAGTTCTTC. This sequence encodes CASSQERRGAWIEQFF.

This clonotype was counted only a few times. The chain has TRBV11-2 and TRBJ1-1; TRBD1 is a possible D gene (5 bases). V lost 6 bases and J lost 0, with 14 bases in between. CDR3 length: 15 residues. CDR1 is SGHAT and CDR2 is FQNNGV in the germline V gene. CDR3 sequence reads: CASRSTGQMNTEAFF. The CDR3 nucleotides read TGTGCCAGCAGGAGTACAGGACAAATGAACACTGAAGCTTTCTTT.

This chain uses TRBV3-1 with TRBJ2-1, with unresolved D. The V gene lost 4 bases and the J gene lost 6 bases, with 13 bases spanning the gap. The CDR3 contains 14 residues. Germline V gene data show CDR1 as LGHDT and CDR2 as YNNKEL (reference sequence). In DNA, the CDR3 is TGTGCCAGCAGCCCCTGGACCAGTGGCAATGAGCAGTTCTTC. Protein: CASSPWTSGNEQFF.

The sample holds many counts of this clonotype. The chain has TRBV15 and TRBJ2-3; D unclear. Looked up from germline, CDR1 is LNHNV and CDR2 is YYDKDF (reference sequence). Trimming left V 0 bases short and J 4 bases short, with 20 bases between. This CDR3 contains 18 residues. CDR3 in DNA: TGTGCCACCAGCAGAGATTGGGCTACTCAAAGCCCGGCAGATACGCAGTATTTT. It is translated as CATSRDWATQSPADTQYF.

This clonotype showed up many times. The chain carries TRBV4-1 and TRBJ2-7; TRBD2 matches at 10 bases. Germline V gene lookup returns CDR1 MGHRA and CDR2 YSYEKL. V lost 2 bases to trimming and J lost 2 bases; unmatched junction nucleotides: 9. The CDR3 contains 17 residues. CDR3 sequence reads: CASSQSLAGARPYEQYF. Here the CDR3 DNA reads TGCGCCAGCAGCCAAAGTCTAGCGGGAGCGAGGCCCTACGAGCAGTACTTC.

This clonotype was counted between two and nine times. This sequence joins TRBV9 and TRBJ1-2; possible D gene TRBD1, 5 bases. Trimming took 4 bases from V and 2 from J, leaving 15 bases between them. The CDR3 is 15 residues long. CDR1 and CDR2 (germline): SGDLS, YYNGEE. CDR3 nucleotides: TGTGCCAGCAGCCTAATACGGGGCAGAAACTATGGCTACACCTTC. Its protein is CASSLIRGRNYGYTF.

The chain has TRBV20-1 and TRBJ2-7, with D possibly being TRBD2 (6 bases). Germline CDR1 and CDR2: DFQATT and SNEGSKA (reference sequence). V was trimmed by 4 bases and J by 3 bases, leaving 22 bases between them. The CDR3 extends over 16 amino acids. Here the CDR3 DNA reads TGCAGTGCTATAACCCTTTCGTCCGGAGGGGACTACGAGCAGTACTTC. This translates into CSAITLSSGGDYEQYF.

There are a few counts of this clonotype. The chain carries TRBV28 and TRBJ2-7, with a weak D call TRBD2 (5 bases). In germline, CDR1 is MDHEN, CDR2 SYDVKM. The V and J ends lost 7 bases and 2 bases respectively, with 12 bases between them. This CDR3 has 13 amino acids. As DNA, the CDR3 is TGTGCCAGCACCCCGGGGAGCACCTACGAGCAGTACTTC. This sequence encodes CASTPGSTYEQYF.

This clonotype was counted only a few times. The CDR3 spells CASRADGLNTEAFF. The CDR3 DNA reads as TGTGCCAGCAGGGCGGACGGCTTGAACACTGAAGCTTTCTTT. The gene calls are TRBV7-9 and TRBJ1-1; no definite D call. The CDR3 sequence is 14 residues long. Germline V gene sequence: CDR1 SEHNR, CDR2 FQNEAQ (reference sequence). V was trimmed by 6 bases and J by 0 bases, leaving 11 bases between them.

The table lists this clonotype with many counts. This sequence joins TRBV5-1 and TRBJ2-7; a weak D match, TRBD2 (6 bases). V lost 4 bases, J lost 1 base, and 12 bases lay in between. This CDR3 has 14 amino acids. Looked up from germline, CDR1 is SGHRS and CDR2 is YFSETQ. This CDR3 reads CASSPYGSSYEQYF. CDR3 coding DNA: TGCGCCAGCAGCCCATACGGGAGTTCCTACGAGCAGTACTTC.

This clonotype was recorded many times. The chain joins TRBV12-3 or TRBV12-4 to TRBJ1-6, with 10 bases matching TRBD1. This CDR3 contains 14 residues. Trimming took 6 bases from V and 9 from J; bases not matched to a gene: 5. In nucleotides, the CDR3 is TGTGCCAGCAGCCGGACAGGGGGGGTTTCACCCCTCCACTTT. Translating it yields CASSRTGGVSPLHF.